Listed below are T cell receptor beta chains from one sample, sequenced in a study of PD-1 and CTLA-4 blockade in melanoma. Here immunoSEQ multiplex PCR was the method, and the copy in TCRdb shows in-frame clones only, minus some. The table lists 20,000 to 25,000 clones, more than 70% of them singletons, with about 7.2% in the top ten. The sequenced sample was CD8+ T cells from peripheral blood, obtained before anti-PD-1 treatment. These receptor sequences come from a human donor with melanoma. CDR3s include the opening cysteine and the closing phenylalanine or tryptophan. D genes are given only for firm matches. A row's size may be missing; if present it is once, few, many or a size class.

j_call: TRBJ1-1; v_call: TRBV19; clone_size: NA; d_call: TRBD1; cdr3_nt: TGTGCCAGTCTTCAGGGGGCAGCTTTCTTT; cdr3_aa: CASLQGAAFF
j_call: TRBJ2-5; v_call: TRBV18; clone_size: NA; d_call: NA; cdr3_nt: TGTGCCAGCTCCACCTCACACCAAGAGACCCAGTACTTC; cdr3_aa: CASSTSHQETQYF
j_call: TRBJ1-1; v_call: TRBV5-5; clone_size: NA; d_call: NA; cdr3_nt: TGTGCCAGCAGCGATCAGGACACCTCCGTGAACACTGAAGCTTTCTTT; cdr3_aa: CASSDQDTSVNTEAFF
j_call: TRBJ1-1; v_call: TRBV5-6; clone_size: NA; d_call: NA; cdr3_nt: TGTGCCAGCAGCTTTTGGGCCGACGTTAACACTGAAGCTTTCTTT; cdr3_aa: CASSFWADVNTEAFF
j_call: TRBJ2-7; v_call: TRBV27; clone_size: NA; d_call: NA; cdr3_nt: TGTGCCAGCAGTCCCTCCTTCGGGGGTCACGAGCAGTACTTC; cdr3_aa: CASSPSFGGHEQYF
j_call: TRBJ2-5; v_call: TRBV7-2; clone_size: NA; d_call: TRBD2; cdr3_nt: TGTGCCAGCAGCTTCGCGGGGGCTAGCGGGGGGGCCCTGGAGACCCAGTACTTC; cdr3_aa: CASSFAGASGGALETQYF
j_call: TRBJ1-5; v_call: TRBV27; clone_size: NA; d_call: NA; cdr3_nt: TGTGCCAGCAGTCGGGGATCTTATCAGCCCCAGCATTTT; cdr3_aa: CASSRGSYQPQHF
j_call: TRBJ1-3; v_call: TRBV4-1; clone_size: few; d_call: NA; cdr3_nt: TGCGCCAGCAGCCAAGTAGGTAGCCGAAACACCATATATTTT; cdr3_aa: CASSQVGSRNTIYF
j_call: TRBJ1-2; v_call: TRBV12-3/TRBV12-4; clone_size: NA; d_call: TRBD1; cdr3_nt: TGTGCCAGCAGTTTTGGGACAGGAAATGGCTACACCTTC; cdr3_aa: CASSFGTGNGYTF
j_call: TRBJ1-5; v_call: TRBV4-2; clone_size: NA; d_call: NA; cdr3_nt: TGTGCCAGCAGCCAAGACAACCTTAGCAATCAGCCCCAGCATTTT; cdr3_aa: CASSQDNLSNQPQHF
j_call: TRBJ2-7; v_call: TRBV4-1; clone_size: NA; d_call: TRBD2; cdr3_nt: TGCGCCAGCAGCCAAGGAGCCGGGACTATAACCTACGAGCAGTACTTC; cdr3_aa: CASSQGAGTITYEQYF
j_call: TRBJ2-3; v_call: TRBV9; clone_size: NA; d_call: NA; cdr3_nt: TGTGCCAGCAGCGTACGGGGGGCCACAGATACGCAGTATTTT; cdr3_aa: CASSVRGATDTQYF
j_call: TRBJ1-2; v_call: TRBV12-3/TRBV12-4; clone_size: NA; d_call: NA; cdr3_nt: TGTGCCAGCACCCAAACGGGATACTATGGCTACACCTTC; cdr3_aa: CASTQTGYYGYTF
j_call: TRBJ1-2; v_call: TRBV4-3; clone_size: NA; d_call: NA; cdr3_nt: TGCGCCAGCAGCCAAGCCCTAAGACGCTATGGCTACACCTTC; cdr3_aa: CASSQALRRYGYTF
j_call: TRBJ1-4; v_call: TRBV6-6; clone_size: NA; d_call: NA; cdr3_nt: TGTGCCAGCAGTTACGGGGGAACTAATGAAAAACTGTTTTTT; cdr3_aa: CASSYGGTNEKLFF
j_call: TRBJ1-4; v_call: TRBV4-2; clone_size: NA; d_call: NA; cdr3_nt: TGTGCCAGCAGCCAAGGCGGGGAGAATAATGAAAAACTGTTTTTT; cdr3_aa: CASSQGGENNEKLFF
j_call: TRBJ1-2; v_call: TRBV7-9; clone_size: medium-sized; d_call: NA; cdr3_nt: TGTGCCAGCAGCCTCGGACCCTTC; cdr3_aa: CASSLGPF
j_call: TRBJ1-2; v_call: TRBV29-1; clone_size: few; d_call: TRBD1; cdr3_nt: TGCAGCGCCAGGGGGCTGGATGGCTACACCTTC; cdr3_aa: CSARGLDGYTF
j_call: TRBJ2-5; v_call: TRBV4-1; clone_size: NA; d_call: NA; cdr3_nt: TGCGCCAGCAGCCCTCTGGGGGTCCCGGAGACCCAGTACTTC; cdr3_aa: CASSPLGVPETQYF
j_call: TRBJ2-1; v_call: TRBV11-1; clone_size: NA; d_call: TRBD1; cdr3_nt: TGTGCCAGCAGCTTGGAACAGGGGGTTAACAATGAGCAGTTCTTC; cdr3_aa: CASSLEQGVNNEQFF
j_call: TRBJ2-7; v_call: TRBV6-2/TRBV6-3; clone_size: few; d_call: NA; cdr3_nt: TGTGCCAGCAGTTACTCGATTGGCGAGCAGTACTTC; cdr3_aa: CASSYSIGEQYF
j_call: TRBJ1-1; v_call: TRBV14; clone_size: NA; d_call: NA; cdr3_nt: TGTGCCAGCACTATAGGCACTGAAGCTTTCTTT; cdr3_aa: CASTIGTEAFF
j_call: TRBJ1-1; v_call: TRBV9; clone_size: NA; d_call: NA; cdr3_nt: TGTGCCAGCAGCGCGGACAGCCAACCCGGACCGAACACTGAAGCTTTCTTT; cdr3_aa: CASSADSQPGPNTEAFF
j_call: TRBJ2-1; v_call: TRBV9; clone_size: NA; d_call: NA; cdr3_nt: TGTGCCAGCAGCGCCCGGAACAATGAGCAGTTCTTC; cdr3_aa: CASSARNNEQFF
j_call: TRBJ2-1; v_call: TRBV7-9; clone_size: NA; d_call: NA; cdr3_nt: TGTGCCAGCAGCCCCCCCAGGGCATCCTACAATGAGCAGTTCTTC; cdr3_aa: CASSPPRASYNEQFF
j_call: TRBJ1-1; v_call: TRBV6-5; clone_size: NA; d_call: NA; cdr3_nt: TGTGCCAGCAGTTACTCGGTGGGGGACCGCACTTTTTTT; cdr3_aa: CASSYSVGDRTFF
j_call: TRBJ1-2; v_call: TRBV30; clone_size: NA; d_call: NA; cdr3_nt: TGTGCCTGGGGACGGGAGTATGGCTACACCTTC; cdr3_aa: CAWGREYGYTF
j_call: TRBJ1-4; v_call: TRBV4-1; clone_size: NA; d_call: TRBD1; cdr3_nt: TGCGCCAGCAGCCCAGGGGGTATTGAAAAACTGTTTTTT; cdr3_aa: CASSPGGIEKLFF
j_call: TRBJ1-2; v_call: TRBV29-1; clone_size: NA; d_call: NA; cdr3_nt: TGCAGCGTTGACAGCCGCGATGGCTACACCTTC; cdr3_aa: CSVDSRDGYTF
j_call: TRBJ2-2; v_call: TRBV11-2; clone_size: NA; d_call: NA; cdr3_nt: TGTGCCAGCAGCTTAGGAACCGGGGAGCTGTTTTTT; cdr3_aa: CASSLGTGELFF
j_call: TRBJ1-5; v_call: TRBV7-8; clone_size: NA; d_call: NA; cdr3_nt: TGTGCCAGCAGCTTAGTTAATCGGCAGTTTAATCAGCCCCAGCATTTT; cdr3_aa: CASSLVNRQFNQPQHF
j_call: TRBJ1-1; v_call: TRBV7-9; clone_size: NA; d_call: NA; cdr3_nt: TGTGCCAGCAGCCCTAGGGAATTCTTACCCGAAAACACTGAAGCTTTCTTT; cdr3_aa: CASSPREFLPENTEAFF
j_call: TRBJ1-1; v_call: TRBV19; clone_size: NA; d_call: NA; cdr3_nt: TGTGCCAGTAAGGCGGGCGCACGCACTGAAGCTTTCTTT; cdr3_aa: CASKAGARTEAFF
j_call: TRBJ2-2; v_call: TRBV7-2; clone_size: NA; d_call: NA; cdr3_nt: TGTGCCAGCAGCTTAAACGCCGTCACCGGGGAGCTGTTTTTT; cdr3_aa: CASSLNAVTGELFF
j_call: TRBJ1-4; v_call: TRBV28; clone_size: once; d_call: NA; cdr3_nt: TGTGCCAGCAGTTCAGCAACTAATGAAAAACTGTTTTTT; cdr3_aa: CASSSATNEKLFF
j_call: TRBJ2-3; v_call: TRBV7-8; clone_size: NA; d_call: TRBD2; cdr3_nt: TGTGCCAGCAGCTCCTCGACTAGCGGGGGTGAGGATACGCAGTATTTT; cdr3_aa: CASSSSTSGGEDTQYF
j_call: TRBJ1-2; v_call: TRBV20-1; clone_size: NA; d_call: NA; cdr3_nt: TGCAGTGTAAGCGAGGGGTACGGCTACACCTTC; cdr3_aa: CSVSEGYGYTF
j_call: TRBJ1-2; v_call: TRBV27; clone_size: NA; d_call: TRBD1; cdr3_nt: TGTGCCAGCAGTACGGGACAGGGGGCGTTTGGCTACACCTTC; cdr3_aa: CASSTGQGAFGYTF
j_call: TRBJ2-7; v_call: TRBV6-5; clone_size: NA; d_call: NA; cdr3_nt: TGTGCCAGCAGTCCCGGACCAAGGAACTACGAGCAGTACTTC; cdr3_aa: CASSPGPRNYEQYF
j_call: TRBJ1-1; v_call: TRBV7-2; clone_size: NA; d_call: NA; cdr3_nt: TGTGCCAGCTCCTTCGTAGGATTGGGCACTGAAGCTTTCTTT; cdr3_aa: CASSFVGLGTEAFF
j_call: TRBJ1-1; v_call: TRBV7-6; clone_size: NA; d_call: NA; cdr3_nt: TGTGCCAGCAGCTTGGGTCTAGGGACGAACACTGAAGCTTTCTTT; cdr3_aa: CASSLGLGTNTEAFF
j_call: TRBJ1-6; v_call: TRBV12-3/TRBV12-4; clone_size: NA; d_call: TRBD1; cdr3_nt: TGTGCCAGCGCCGAGGGAGGGGGCTCACCCCTCCACTTT; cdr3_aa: CASAEGGGSPLHF
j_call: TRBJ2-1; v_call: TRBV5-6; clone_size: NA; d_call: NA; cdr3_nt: TGTGCCAGCAGCTTGGTCTCAGGGATGGGCATCGAGCAGTTCTTC; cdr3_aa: CASSLVSGMGIEQFF
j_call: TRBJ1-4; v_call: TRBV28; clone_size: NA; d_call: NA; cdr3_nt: TGTGCCAGCAGTTTAGGACACCCTAGTAATGAAAAACTGTTTTTT; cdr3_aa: CASSLGHPSNEKLFF
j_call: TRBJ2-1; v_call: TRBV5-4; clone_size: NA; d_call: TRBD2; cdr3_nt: TGTGCCAGCAGCTTGGGTAGCGGGGGGGGTAATGAGCAGTTCTTC; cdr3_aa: CASSLGSGGGNEQFF
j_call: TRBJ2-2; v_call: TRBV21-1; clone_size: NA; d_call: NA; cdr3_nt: TGTGCCAGGGGACAAGGACTAGCGGGCGGCGGGGAGCTGTTTTTT; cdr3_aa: CARGQGLAGGGELFF
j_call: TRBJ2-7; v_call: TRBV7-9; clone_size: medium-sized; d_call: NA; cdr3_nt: TGTGCCAGCAGCCCCGACGGCGACGAGCAGTACTTC; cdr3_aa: CASSPDGDEQYF
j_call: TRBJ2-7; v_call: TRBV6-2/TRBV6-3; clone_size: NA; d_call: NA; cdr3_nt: TGTGCCAGCAGTTACAGAGGGGAGCAGTACTTC; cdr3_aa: CASSYRGEQYF
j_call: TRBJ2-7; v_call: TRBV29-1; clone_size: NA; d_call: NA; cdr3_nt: TGCAGCGTTCCAGGGACCTACGAGCAGTACTTC; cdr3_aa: CSVPGTYEQYF
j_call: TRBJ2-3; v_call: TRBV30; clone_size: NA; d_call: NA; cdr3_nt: TGTGCCTGGAGTGTAACAGGGATCACAGATACGCAGTATTTT; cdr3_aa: CAWSVTGITDTQYF
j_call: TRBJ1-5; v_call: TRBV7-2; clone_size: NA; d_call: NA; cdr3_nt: TGTGCCAGCAGCTTAGGTATTAGCAATCAGCCCCAGCATTTT; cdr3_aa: CASSLGISNQPQHF
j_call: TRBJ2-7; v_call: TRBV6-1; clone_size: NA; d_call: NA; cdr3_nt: TGTGCCGGCGGCGACAGTAACTACGAGCAGTACTTC; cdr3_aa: CAGGDSNYEQYF
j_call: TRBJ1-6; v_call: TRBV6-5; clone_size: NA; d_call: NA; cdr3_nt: TGTGCCAGCAGTTACCGGGGTGACACACCCCTCCACTTT; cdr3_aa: CASSYRGDTPLHF
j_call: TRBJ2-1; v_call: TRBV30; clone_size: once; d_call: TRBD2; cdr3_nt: TGTGCCTGGAATGGCCTAGCGGTTGAGCAGTTCTTC; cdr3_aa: CAWNGLAVEQFF
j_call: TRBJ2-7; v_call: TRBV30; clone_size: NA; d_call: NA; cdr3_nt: TGTGCCTGGAGTGTCAGGGTAACCGAGCAGTACTTC; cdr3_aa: CAWSVRVTEQYF
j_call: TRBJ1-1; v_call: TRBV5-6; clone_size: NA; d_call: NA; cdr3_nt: TGTGCCAGCAGCTTGGAGGCAGGGGAATACACTGAAGCTTTCTTT; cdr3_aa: CASSLEAGEYTEAFF
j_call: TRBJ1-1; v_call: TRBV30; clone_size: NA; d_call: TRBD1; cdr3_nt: TGTGCCTGGAGCTCTGACAGGGCCTTCGCTGAAGCTTTCTTT; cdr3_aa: CAWSSDRAFAEAFF